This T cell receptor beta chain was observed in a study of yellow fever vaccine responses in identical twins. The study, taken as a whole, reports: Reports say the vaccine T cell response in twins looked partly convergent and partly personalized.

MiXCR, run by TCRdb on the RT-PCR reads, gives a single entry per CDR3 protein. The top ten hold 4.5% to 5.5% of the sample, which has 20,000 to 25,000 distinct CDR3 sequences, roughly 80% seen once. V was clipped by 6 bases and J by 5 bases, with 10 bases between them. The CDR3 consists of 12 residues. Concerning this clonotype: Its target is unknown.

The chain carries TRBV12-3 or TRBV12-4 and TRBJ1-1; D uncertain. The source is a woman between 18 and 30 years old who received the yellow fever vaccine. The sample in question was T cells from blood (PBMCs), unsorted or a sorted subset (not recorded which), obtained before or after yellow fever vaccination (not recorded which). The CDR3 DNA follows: TGTGCCAGCAGCCCCTTGGGAACTGAAGCTTTCTTT. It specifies CASSPLGTEAFF.